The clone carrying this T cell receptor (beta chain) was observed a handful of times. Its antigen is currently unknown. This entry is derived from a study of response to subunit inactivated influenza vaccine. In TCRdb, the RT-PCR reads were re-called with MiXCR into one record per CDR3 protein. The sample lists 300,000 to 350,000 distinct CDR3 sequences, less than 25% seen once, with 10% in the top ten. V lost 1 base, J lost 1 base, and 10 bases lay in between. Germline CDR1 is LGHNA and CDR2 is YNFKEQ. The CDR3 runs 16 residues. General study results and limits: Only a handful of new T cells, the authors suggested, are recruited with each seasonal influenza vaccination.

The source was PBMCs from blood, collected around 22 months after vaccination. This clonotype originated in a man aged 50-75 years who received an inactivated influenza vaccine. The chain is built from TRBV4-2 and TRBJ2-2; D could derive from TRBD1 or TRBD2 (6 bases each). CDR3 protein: CASSQVRGENTGELFF. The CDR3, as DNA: TGTGCCAGCAGCCAAGTTAGGGGGGAGAACACCGGGGAGCTGTTTTTT.